These 28 T cell receptor beta chains originate from one sample sequenced in a study of cytotoxic CD8 clonotypes in ibrutinib-treated CLL. The repertoire was sequenced with immunoSEQ multiplex PCR; TCRdb's copy has only in-frame clones and lacks some. This sample has around 60,000 clones, with over 60% found just once. Sequencing was performed on PBMCs, taken after 12 months of ibrutinib treatment. Every receptor here comes from a human donor with chronic lymphocytic leukemia.

In this sample, this clone turned up a few times. The CDR3 loop reads CASTVGTGQETQYF. The CDR3 DNA reads TGTGCCAGCACCGTCGGGACAGGACAAGAGACCCAGTACTTC. The chain recombines TRBV28 with TRBJ2-5; 8 bases match TRBD1. V dropped 7 bases and J dropped 2; count of bases not matched to a gene: 6. Germline V gene data show CDR1 as MDHEN and CDR2 as SYDVKM. The CDR3 length is 14 residues.

DNA of the CDR3: TGTGCCAGCTCACCACGTCAAGCGGGAGGCTACAATGAGCAGTTCTTC. Encoded protein: CASSPRQAGGYNEQFF. The chain employs TRBV18 and TRBJ2-1, with 9 nucleotides matching TRBD2. CDR1 is KGHSH, CDR2 LQKENI, per germline. This CDR3 has 16 residues. V gave up 1 base and J gave up 3 bases; unmatched junction bases: 4.

The rearrangement links TRBV18 to TRBJ1-1, with no clear D. V shed 3 bases and J shed 1 base, with 3 bases lying between them. Germline CDR1 reads KGHSH; CDR2 reads LQKENI. This CDR3 comprises 12 residues. Written as DNA, the CDR3 is TGTGCCAGCTCACCTACGAACACTGAAGCTTTCTTT. It translates to CASSPTNTEAFF.

The J gene is TRBJ2-7, the V gene TRBV5-4, with TRBD2 as a possible D gene (5 bases). The germline V and J ends were trimmed by 5 bases and 5 bases, with 14 bases remaining between them. Germline lookup yields CDR1 SGHNT and CDR2 YYREEE (reference sequence). This CDR3 spans 13 amino acids. DNA of the CDR3: TGTGCCAGCAGTTGGGATAGCGCGGACGAGCAGTACTTC. Its translation: CASSWDSADEQYF.

This clone has a count of ten or more. This chain joins TRBV7-3 and TRBJ1-3, with a tentative D call TRBD1 (5 bases). CDR3 size: 15 residues. CDR1 and CDR2 (germline): SGHTA, FQGTGA. V lost 3 bases, J lost 7 bases, and 16 bases lay in between. This CDR3 reads CASSLSGTAGNTIYF. Here the CDR3 DNA reads TGTGCCAGCAGCTTGAGCGGGACGGCCGGGAACACCATATATTTT. Filled out from reference TRBV7-3 and TRBJ1-3, the complete variable domain reads GAGVSQTPSNKVTEKGKYVELRCDPISGHTALYWYRQSLGQGPEFLIYFQGTGAADDSGLPNDRFFAVRPEGSVSTLKIQRTERGDSAVYLCASSLSGTAGNTIYFGEGSWLTVV.

The rearrangement links TRBV7-9 to TRBJ2-7; maybe TRBD1 (6 bases). Per germline, CDR1 SEHNR and CDR2 FQNEAQ (reference sequence). V was trimmed by 5 bases and J by 2 bases, leaving 13 bases between them. This CDR3 is 14 amino acids long. The CDR3 nucleotides read TGTGCCAGCAGCCCCCGGACAGATGCCTACGAGCAGTACTTC. It encodes CASSPRTDAYEQYF.

This clone has more than one count but fewer than ten. The chain carries TRBV10-3 and TRBJ1-4, with unresolved D. This CDR3 has 13 amino acids. V dropped 2 bases and J dropped 8 bases, with 9 bases sitting between them. Germline assignment: CDR1 ENHRY and CDR2 SYGVKD. The CDR3 DNA reads TGTGCCATCAGTGAGCAGGTTTGGGAAAAACTGTTTTTT. Its translation is CAISEQVWEKLFF.

This clone occurred a few times. The chain combines TRBV30 with TRBJ2-4, with 9 bases aligning to TRBD1. With V trimmed by 4 bases and J by 6 bases, 4 bases remained unmatched. CDR1 GTSNPN and CDR2 SVGIG come from the germline V gene (reference sequence). The CDR3 consists of 13 residues. The CDR3 here is CAWMKDRGNIQYF. The CDR3 nucleotides are TGTGCCTGGATGAAGGACAGGGGAAACATTCAGTACTTC.

The chain joins TRBV15 to TRBJ2-7, with unresolved D. CDR3 length: 14 amino acids. Germline-derived CDR1 and CDR2 are LNHNV and YYDKDF (reference sequence). The V and J ends lost 1 base and 3 bases respectively, with 10 bases between them. CDR3 amino acids: CATSRGLAGYEQYF. The DNA for the CDR3 is TGTGCCACCAGCAGAGGACTTGCTGGCTACGAGCAGTACTTC.

In this sample, this clone turned up a few times. The chain recombines TRBV2 with TRBJ1-1; D possibly corresponds to TRBD1 (5 bases). CDR3 length: 15 amino acids. The ends were cut back, 7 bases at V and 4 bases at J, with 19 bases in the middle. Germline V gives CDR1 SNHLY, CDR2 FYNNEI. For the CDR3, the DNA is TGTGCCAGCAATCCCGACGCGGGGCAGCGCACTGAAGCTTTCTTT. Translating gives CASNPDAGQRTEAFF.

This chain links TRBV6-5 with TRBJ2-7; possibly TRBD2 for D (5 bases). Germline CDR1 and CDR2: MNHEY and SVGAGI. The CDR3 runs 15 residues. Trimming took 3 bases from V and 6 from J, leaving 18 bases between them. This chain's CDR3 is CASSYSEVAVGEQYF. The CDR3 DNA is TGTGCCAGCAGTTATAGCGAAGTAGCCGTGGGCGAGCAGTACTTC.

The chain links TRBV28 to TRBJ2-7, with TRBD2 identical over 7 bases. The V and J ends lost 2 bases and 6 bases, in that order; junction bases with no gene match: 7. This CDR3 is 14 amino acids long. Germline CDR1 and CDR2: MDHEN and SYDVKM. The CDR3 here is CASSLTGGRAEQYF. CDR3 coding DNA: TGTGCCAGCAGTTTAACGGGAGGTAGGGCCGAGCAGTACTTC.

This clone was seen a few times. The rearrangement links TRBV7-2 to TRBJ2-3, with 11 bases lining up with TRBD2. Germline V lookup: CDR1 SGHTA, CDR2 FQGNSA. J gave up 4 bases and V 1 base, and 7 bases lay outside the gene matches. The CDR3 loop spans 17 amino acids. CDR3 DNA: TGTGCCAGCAGCTTAGTGACTAGCGGGATTCGGGCAGATACGCAGTATTTT. This translates into CASSLVTSGIRADTQYF.

The V gene is TRBV7-6, the J gene TRBJ1-3, with D possibly matching TRBD1 (5 bases). The CDR3 contains 14 residues. Per the germline V gene, CDR1 is SGHVS and CDR2 is FNYEAQ. Trimming shortened V by 5 bases and J by 0 bases, and 8 bases separated the two germline ends. CDR3 amino acids: CASSQQVSGNTIYF. DNA for the CDR3: TGTGCCAGCAGCCAACAGGTCTCTGGAAACACCATATATTTT.

The chain uses TRBV9 and TRBJ2-1; 7 nucleotides match TRBD2. The J segment lost 16 bases and the V segment lost 0 bases, leaving 10 bases of the junction unmatched. This CDR3 is 13 amino acids long. The germline V gene has CDR1 SGDLS and CDR2 YYNGEE. CDR3 nucleotides: TGTGCCAGCAGCGTAGCTGGGGAGGGCTGGAGCTTCTTC. It is translated as CASSVAGEGWSFF.

The V call is TRBV27, the J call TRBJ2-1; a possible D gene is TRBD2 (6 bases). Germline V gene lookup returns CDR1 MNHEY and CDR2 SMNVEV (reference sequence). V was pared by 3 bases and J by 7 bases, with 10 bases between. This CDR3 spans 13 amino acids. CDR3 nucleotides: TGTGCCAGCAGTTTGCCAGGGAGGAATGAGCAGTTCTTC. Amino acids: CASSLPGRNEQFF.

This sequence joins TRBV13 and TRBJ1-1; D uncertain. Germline V gives CDR1 PRHDT, CDR2 FYEKMQ (reference sequence). The length of the CDR3 is 12 residues. Trimming cost V 5 bases and J 0 bases, with 4 bases left between them. CDR3 bases: TGTGCCAGCAGCGGACTGAACACTGAAGCTTTCTTT. This translates into CASSGLNTEAFF. Combining the CDR3 with reference TRBV13 and TRBJ1-1 gives the whole variable domain AAGVIQSPRHLIKEKRETATLKCYPIPRHDTVYWYQQGPGQDPQFLISFYEKMQSDKGSIPDRFSAQQFSDYHSELNMSSLELGDSALYFCASSGLNTEAFFGQGTRLTVV.

The rearrangement links TRBV6-1 to TRBJ2-7; perhaps D is TRBD1 or TRBD2 (5 bases each). With 7 bases removed from V and 3 bases from J, the gap between germline ends came to 19 bases. CDR1 MNHNS and CDR2 SASEGT come from the germline V gene. This CDR3 has 15 amino acids. The CDR3 coding sequence is TGTGCCAGCAAGAAGGGACCCTCAAGGGTCTACGAGCAGTACTTC. Its protein product is CASKKGPSRVYEQYF.

The rearrangement joins TRBV5-1 to TRBJ2-3; no firm D call. The V gene lost 0 bases and the J gene lost 5 bases, with 10 bases spanning the gap. Germline V lookup: CDR1 SGHRS, CDR2 YFSETQ. The CDR3 runs to 14 residues. Here the CDR3 DNA reads TGCGCCAGCAGCTTGGCTCCCCAGCAAGATACGCAGTATTTT. Protein product: CASSLAPQQDTQYF.

This rearrangement joins TRBV4-3 to TRBJ2-1; no firm D call. CDR3 length equals 14 residues. The germline V and J ends were trimmed by 4 bases and 3 bases, with 10 bases remaining between them. Germline V CDR1 and CDR2: LGHNA, YSLEER. In nucleotides, the CDR3 is TGCGCCAGCAGCCGCCTGCTGGACTACAATGAGCAGTTCTTC. Its translation: CASSRLLDYNEQFF.

This clone was seen just once. The chain combines TRBV28 with TRBJ2-1; D gene uncertain. CDR1 MDHEN and CDR2 SYDVKM come from the germline V gene. V was clipped by 10 bases and J by 0 bases, with 10 bases between them. This CDR3 has 13 residues. CDR3 loop: CATATISYNEQFF. CDR3 DNA sequence: TGTGCCACCGCGACGATCTCCTACAATGAGCAGTTCTTC.

V and J are TRBV18 and TRBJ2-7; weak D call: TRBD1 (5 bases). Germline loops: CDR1 KGHSH, CDR2 LQKENI. V was clipped by 3 bases and J by 3 bases, with 15 bases between them. The CDR3 runs 15 residues. CDR3 bases: TGTGCCAGCTCACCCAGCTCGCAGGGTAGCTACGAGCAGTACTTC. The encoded protein is CASSPSSQGSYEQYF.

The V and J genes are TRBV20-1 and TRBJ2-1; tentative D call: TRBD2 (5 bases). Trimming took off 7 bases at V and 2 bases at J, with 6 bases between the two ends. In germline, CDR1 is DFQATT, CDR2 SNEGSKA (reference sequence). This CDR3 spans 11 amino acids. The CDR3 DNA is TGCAGTGGAGGGCCCTACAATGAGCAGTTCTTC. This codes for CSGGPYNEQFF.

The table lists this clone with a few counts. J is TRBJ2-1 and V is TRBV7-8, with D perhaps TRBD2 (5 bases). The CDR3 sequence is 15 residues long. Germline assignment: CDR1 SGHVS and CDR2 FQNEAQ. Between the trimmed V and J ends, which lost 5 bases and 4 bases, there was a span of 15 bases. CDR3 sequence reads: CASSAGLQRYNEQFF. For the CDR3, the DNA is TGTGCCAGCAGCGCAGGACTTCAGCGTTACAATGAGCAGTTCTTC.

The CDR3 loop reads CASSPQNLVAGGPCYEQYF. The CDR3 coding sequence is TGCGCCAGCAGCCCACAGAATTTGGTAGCGGGAGGGCCTTGTTACGAGCAGTACTTC. The V and J genes are TRBV5-1 and TRBJ2-7; TRBD2 agrees at 11 bases. V dropped 4 bases and J dropped 4; count of bases not matched to a gene: 19. Germline V gives CDR1 SGHRS, CDR2 YFSETQ. The CDR3 runs 19 residues.

J is TRBJ2-3 and V is TRBV2; no reliable D call. CDR3 size: 13 residues. Trimming shortened V by 5 bases and J by 2 bases, and 8 bases separated the two germline ends. The germline V gene encodes CDR1 SNHLY and CDR2 FYNNEI. The CDR3 DNA reads TGTGCCAGCAGTCCGACAAACACAGATACGCAGTATTTT. It codes for CASSPTNTDTQYF.

The rearrangement links TRBV27 to TRBJ2-5, with D perhaps matching TRBD1 (5 bases). CDR1 MNHEY and CDR2 SMNVEV come from the germline V gene (reference sequence). This CDR3 comprises 16 residues. Trimming cost V 5 bases and J 3 bases, with 19 bases left between them. The CDR3 DNA is TGTGCCAGCAGTCCATTCACGACAGAACGAGAAGAGACCCAGTACTTC. This translates into CASSPFTTEREETQYF.

V gene TRBV27 combines with J gene TRBJ2-2; 8 bases are shared with TRBD2. The V gene end was trimmed by 1 base and the J gene end by 5 bases; junction bases not matched to a gene: 12. This CDR3 has 18 residues. CDR1 MNHEY and CDR2 SMNVEV come from the germline V gene (reference sequence). CDR3 DNA sequence: TGTGCCAGCAGTTTATACATAGCGGGATCACTGGGGACCGGGGAGCTGTTTTTT. Amino acid sequence: CASSLYIAGSLGTGELFF.